This TCR beta chain comes out of a study of T cells in Graves' hyperthyroidism and ophthalmopathy. Amplified TCR beta CDR3 regions came from RNA transcripts. HTBI primers drove first-round RT-PCR of the TCR CDR3. TCRdb reprocessed the multiplex PCR reads with MiXCR, giving one entry per CDR3 protein. Among 300,000 to 400,000 distinct CDR3 sequences listed, more than 14% were seen once. Pregnant or lactating patients were excluded, as were those with uncontrolled infection or other autoimmune disease. Each diagnosis drew on symptoms, thyroxine, TRAb, thyroid ultrasound and orbital computed tomography findings. The authors obtained PBMCs from roughly 10 ml of fresh peripheral blood. This receptor was identified in a woman younger than 45 with Graves' ophthalmopathy. The sequenced sample consisted of blood.

DNA of the CDR3: TGCAGCGTTGGGGTGCAGGGGAACACTGAAGCTTTCTTT. It translates to CSVGVQGNTEAFF. This chain joins TRBV29-1 and TRBJ1-1; possibly TRBD1 for D (5 bases). Germline values: CDR1 SQVTM, CDR2 ANQGSEA. CDR3 length equals 13 residues. Trimming removed 4 bases from V and 1 base from J, with 10 bases in between.